This is a list of T cell receptor beta chains from one sample in a study of blood T cell repertoires in COVID-19. The protocol was immunoSEQ multiplex PCR, while the TCRdb copy is restricted to in-frame clones and leaves out a portion. The sample lists about 190,000 clones, roughly 84% occurring once. Sequences were obtained from peripheral blood. These receptors came from a woman aged 40 to 50 who had recovered from COVID-19. CDR3s include the opening cysteine and the closing phenylalanine or tryptophan. A D gene is named only where the DNA matches it firmly. Clone sizes are given selectively: once, few, many, or a class where the clone is expanded.

abundance | j_gene | v_gene | d_gene | CDR3nt | CDR3aa
NA | TRBJ2-7 | TRBV14 | NA | TGTGCCAGCAGCCAAGGGGATAGAAGGGGCTTCTCCTACGAGCAGTACTTC | CASSQGDRRGFSYEQYF
NA | TRBJ1-5 | TRBV28 | NA | TGTGCCAGCAGTCCCCGGGTCAGATTAATATTGAAGCCCCAGCATTTT | CASSPRVRLILKPQHF
NA | TRBJ2-1 | TRBV2 | NA | TGTGCCAGCAGTCGAGACTCCGATGAGCAGTTCTTC | CASSRDSDEQFF
NA | TRBJ1-6 | TRBV30 | NA | TGTGCCTGGAGTAGGGGGACATTTAATAATTCACCCCTCCACTTT | CAWSRGTFNNSPLHF
NA | TRBJ2-3 | TRBV3-1/TRBV3-2 | NA | TGTGCCAGCAGCCACGCGACTAGGTCAGATACGCAGTATTTT | CASSHATRSDTQYF
NA | TRBJ2-4 | TRBV18 | TRBD1 | TGTGCCAGCTCACCCCGGGACAGGGCCAAAAACATTCAGTACTTC | CASSPRDRAKNIQYF
NA | TRBJ2-7 | TRBV4-2 | NA | TGTGCCAGCAGCCAAGTTGCGGGTACGGGTACCTACGAGCAGTACTTC | CASSQVAGTGTYEQYF
NA | TRBJ2-3 | TRBV15 | TRBD2 | TGTGCCACCAGCAGAGTCACTAGCGACACAGATACGCAGTATTTT | CATSRVTSDTDTQYF
NA | TRBJ2-7 | TRBV19 | NA | TGTGCCAGTAGAGGTAGGGAGAATTCCTACGAGCAGTACTTC | CASRGRENSYEQYF
NA | TRBJ1-2 | TRBV12-3/TRBV12-4 | NA | TGTGCTGACAGGTCAGAAGGCTATGGCTACACCTTC | CADRSEGYGYTF
NA | TRBJ2-5 | TRBV5-1 | TRBD2 | TGCGCCAGCAGCTCCGGGACTACCGCAGAGACCCAGTACTTC | CASSSGTTAETQYF
NA | TRBJ1-5 | TRBV4-1 | NA | TGCGCCAGCAGCCAAGATCTCGGGGACTGGCCCCAGCATTTT | CASSQDLGDWPQHF
NA | TRBJ1-6 | TRBV19 | TRBD1 | TGTGCCAGTACCAAGACAGGGGGGAATTCACCCCTCCACTTT | CASTKTGGNSPLHF
NA | TRBJ2-3 | TRBV6-5 | TRBD2 | TGTGCCAGCAGTTACGGGGGTAGCGGGAGCGCAGATACGCAGTATTTT | CASSYGGSGSADTQYF
NA | TRBJ2-7 | TRBV6-2/TRBV6-3 | NA | TGTGCCAGCAGCACCAGGCGGGATAGCACGCAGTACTTC | CASSTRRDSTQYF
NA | TRBJ2-1 | TRBV12-3/TRBV12-4 | NA | TGTGCCAGCAGTTCCACAGAATTTAATGAGCAGTTCTTC | CASSSTEFNEQFF
NA | TRBJ2-7 | TRBV12-3/TRBV12-4 | TRBD2 | TGTGCCAGCACTCACGGGGGGGGGTACGAGCAGTACTTC | CASTHGGGYEQYF
NA | TRBJ1-1 | TRBV4-2 | TRBD1 | TGTGCCAGCAGCCTACAGGACAGGGGGGAAGCTTTCTTT | CASSLQDRGEAFF
NA | TRBJ1-6 | TRBV27 | TRBD1 | TGTGCCAGCAGGTCCGGGACAGGGGGATCACCCCTCCACTTT | CASRSGTGGSPLHF
NA | TRBJ2-7 | TRBV11-2 | TRBD2 | TGTGCCAGCAGTCTGGCGGGAGGCCACGGGTACGAGCAGTACTTC | CASSLAGGHGYEQYF
NA | TRBJ1-2 | TRBV20-1 | NA | TGCAGTGCTAGAGCCGACTATGGCTACACCTTC | CSARADYGYTF
NA | TRBJ2-5 | TRBV6-6 | TRBD1 | TGTGCCAGCAGTCCCGGGACAGGGGTTGAGACCCAGTACTTC | CASSPGTGVETQYF
NA | TRBJ1-6 | TRBV4-3 | TRBD1 | TGCGCCAGCAGCCAAGGAGCTCGGACAGGGAGCTCCTATAATTCACCCCTCCACTTT | CASSQGARTGSSYNSPLHF
NA | TRBJ2-1 | TRBV9 | TRBD2 | TGTGCCAGCAGCTCTAGGTCGGGACTAGCGGACAATGAGCAGTTCTTC | CASSSRSGLADNEQFF
NA | TRBJ2-5 | TRBV5-4 | TRBD2 | TGTGCCAGCAGCCCTGGACTAGCGGGAGGGCCTGAGGAGACCCAGTACTTC | CASSPGLAGGPEETQYF
NA | TRBJ2-1 | TRBV9 | NA | TGTGCCAGCAGCACAAGGCTGCGGGATGCCAATGAGCAGTTCTTC | CASSTRLRDANEQFF
NA | TRBJ2-1 | TRBV6-5 | NA | TGTGCCAGCAGTTACTCCGACAATGAGCAGTTCTTC | CASSYSDNEQFF
NA | TRBJ2-2 | TRBV6-5 | NA | TGTGCCAGCAGGGACACAGGGAGCACCGGGGAGCTGTTTTTT | CASRDTGSTGELFF
NA | TRBJ2-3 | TRBV11-1 | TRBD2 | TGTGCCAGCAGCCTAGCGGGACAGAGCACAGATACGCAGTATTTT | CASSLAGQSTDTQYF
NA | TRBJ1-1 | TRBV19 | NA | TGTGCCAGTAGTGCTCAGATCAACACTGAAGCTTTCTTT | CASSAQINTEAFF
NA | TRBJ2-3 | TRBV7-3 | NA | TGTGCCAGCAGCGTACAGAGCACAGATACGCAGTATTTT | CASSVQSTDTQYF
NA | TRBJ2-6 | TRBV18 | TRBD1 | TGTGCCAGCTCACCAGCCCGACAGGGGCAGAGCTCTGGGGCCAACGTCCTGACTTTC | CASSPARQGQSSGANVLTF
NA | TRBJ1-6 | TRBV18 | NA | TGTGCCAGCTCACCAGCAGGGCTACCCCTCCACTTT | CASSPAGLPLHF
NA | TRBJ2-7 | TRBV27 | TRBD1 | TGTGCCAGCAGTGACGGGACAGGGGCCTACGAGCAGTACTTC | CASSDGTGAYEQYF
NA | TRBJ2-7 | TRBV19 | NA | TGTGCCAGTAGCGTAGAATTACGCTTACAGTCCTACGAGCAGTACTTC | CASSVELRLQSYEQYF
NA | TRBJ2-3 | TRBV24-1 | NA | TGTGCCACCAGTGATCCCAGGGCAGATACGCAGTATTTT | CATSDPRADTQYF
once | TRBJ2-7 | TRBV29-1 | NA | TGCAGCGTTGAAGATCCGCGGAAGAACTCCTACGAGCAGTACTTC | CSVEDPRKNSYEQYF
NA | TRBJ1-1 | TRBV28 | NA | TGTGCCAGCAGTCCAAGGCGGGGCACTGAAGCTTTCTTT | CASSPRRGTEAFF
NA | TRBJ2-1 | TRBV19 | TRBD2 | TGTGCCAGTAGTGGGCCGGCTAGCGGTCACAATGAGCAGTTCTTC | CASSGPASGHNEQFF
NA | TRBJ2-7 | TRBV11-3 | NA | TGTGCCAGCAGCTTAGCGGGGGACCCCTCCTACGAGCAGTACTTC | CASSLAGDPSYEQYF
NA | TRBJ2-7 | TRBV20-1 | TRBD2 | TGCAGTGCTAGTAGAGCGGGAGGCGAGCAGTACTTC | CSASRAGGEQYF
NA | TRBJ2-7 | TRBV7-8 | TRBD2 | TGTGCCAGCAGCTTAGAAGAAGGACTAGCGGGCTACGAGCAGTACTTC | CASSLEEGLAGYEQYF
NA | TRBJ2-7 | TRBV2 | NA | TGTGCCAGCAGTGAAACGGGATCAGGTCCGTACTTC | CASSETGSGPYF
once | TRBJ2-3 | TRBV7-8 | TRBD2 | TGTGCCAGCAGCTCTAGGGAATTTGGCTCGGCGGGAGTTACAGATACGCAGTATTTT | CASSSREFGSAGVTDTQYF
NA | TRBJ2-1 | TRBV12-3/TRBV12-4 | TRBD2 | TGTGCCAGCAAGCGGGGTTCCTACAATGAGCAGTTCTTC | CASKRGSYNEQFF
NA | TRBJ2-3 | TRBV10-3 | TRBD2 | TGTGCCATCAGTGAGTCGGCTAGCGGAGACACAGATACGCAGTATTTT | CAISESASGDTDTQYF